This TCR beta chain emerged from a study of blood T cells in healthy people across ages. Study-level points and caveats: Any changes in expanded clonotypes were possibly confounded, as donor CMV status remained unknown.

In its sample, this clonotype was seen many times. The antigen remains unidentified. With a J-beta primer mix and a sample-barcoded 5' primer, a second PCR ran about 6 to 11 cycles. TCRdb analysed the 5' RACE reads with MiXCR anew, one entry per CDR3 protein. The sample consists of hundreds of thousands of distinct CDR3 sequences, around 30% of them appearing once. The CDR3 extends over 15 amino acids. The ends were cut back, 6 bases at V and 7 bases at J, with 16 bases in the middle. Germline assignment: CDR1 MNHEY and CDR2 SVGAGI. This rearrangement joins TRBV6-5 to TRBJ1-6, with D possibly being TRBD1 (5 bases). The sequenced sample consisted of blood. The receptor comes from a woman at least 80 years old in good health. CDR3 amino acids: CASRTLGRGNSPLHF. CDR3 sequence (DNA): TGTGCCAGCAGGACGCTGGGACGGGGGAATTCACCCCTCCACTTT.